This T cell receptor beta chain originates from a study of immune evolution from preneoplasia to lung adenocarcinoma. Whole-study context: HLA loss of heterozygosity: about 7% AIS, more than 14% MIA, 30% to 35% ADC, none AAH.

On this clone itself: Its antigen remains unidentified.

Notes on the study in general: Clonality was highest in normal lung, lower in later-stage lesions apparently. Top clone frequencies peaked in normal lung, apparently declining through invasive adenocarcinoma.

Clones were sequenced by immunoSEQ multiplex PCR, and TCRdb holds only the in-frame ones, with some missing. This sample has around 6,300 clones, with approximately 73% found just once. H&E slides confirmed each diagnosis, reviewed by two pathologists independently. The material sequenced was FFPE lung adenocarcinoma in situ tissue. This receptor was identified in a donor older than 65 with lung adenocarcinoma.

The CDR3 here is CASTLGAGANVLTF. The CDR3 DNA reads as TGTGCCAGCACCCTGGGCGCTGGGGCCAACGTCCTGACTTTC. The chain joins TRBV25-1 to TRBJ2-6; the D is unclear. V was shortened by 7 bases and J by 2 bases, with 9 bases between the two germline ends. The CDR3 loop spans 14 amino acids. Germline V gene sequence: CDR1 MGHDK, CDR2 SYGVNS.